Listed here are 8 T cell receptor beta chains from one sample, sequenced in a study of OX40 agonist ivuxolimab in advanced cancers. Sequenced by immunoSEQ multiplex PCR; TCRdb stores in-frame clones only, minus some. The sample lists tens of thousands of clones, about 90% occurring once. Source: CD4+ or CD8+ T cells sorted from blood, taken in a trial of the OX40 agonist ivuxolimab. The receptor source for this set is an adult with an advanced solid tumor such as melanoma, head and neck, liver or kidney cancer.

J is TRBJ2-5 and V is TRBV27; the match to TRBD2 covers 10 bases. Germline loops: CDR1 MNHEY, CDR2 SMNVEV (reference sequence). The CDR3 loop spans 15 amino acids. V was pared by 3 bases and J by 3 bases, with 4 bases of the junction left unmatched. CDR3 amino acids: CASSLFTSGEETQYF. The DNA of the CDR3 is TGTGCCAGCAGTTTGTTCACTAGCGGGGAAGAGACCCAGTACTTC.

The rearrangement joins TRBV27 to TRBJ1-2; 10 bases are shared with TRBD1. CDR3 length equals 14 residues. After removal of 5 bases from V and 8 bases from J, the junction contained 8 bases not matched to a gene. Germline CDR1 MNHEY, CDR2 SMNVEV (reference sequence). CDR3 bases: TGTGCCAGCAGTACGACAGGGGGCGCGGAGGGCTACACCTTC. It yields the protein CASSTTGGAEGYTF.

This rearrangement joins TRBV19 to TRBJ1-1; D perhaps matches TRBD1 (5 bases). Between the trimmed V and J ends, which lost 3 bases and 0 bases, there was a span of 8 bases. This CDR3 has 14 residues. Germline V CDR1 and CDR2: LNHDA, SQIVND (reference sequence). The CDR3 DNA reads as TGTGCCAGTAGTATCGGGGCGATGAACACTGAAGCTTTCTTT. Residues: CASSIGAMNTEAFF.

This clone appeared a single time. The genes are TRBV13 and TRBJ2-1; no firm D call. V was clipped by 5 bases and J by 0 bases, with 23 bases between them. The CDR3 contains 19 residues. Per the germline V gene, CDR1 is PRHDT and CDR2 is FYEKMQ (reference sequence). The CDR3 loop reads CASSPWSEVEPSSYNEQFF. The CDR3 DNA reads as TGTGCCAGCAGCCCCTGGTCTGAGGTTGAGCCGTCCTCCTACAATGAGCAGTTCTTC.

J is TRBJ1-2 and V is TRBV5-4; tentative D call: TRBD1 (5 bases). The CDR3 length is 16 residues. Germline CDR1 reads SGHNT; CDR2 reads YYREEE (reference sequence). Trimming took off 4 bases at V and 2 bases at J, with 18 bases between the two ends. This CDR3 is CASSPQLEGVNYGYTF. As DNA, the CDR3 is TGTGCCAGCAGCCCCCAGTTAGAAGGGGTCAACTATGGCTACACCTTC. The full variable domain, completed using reference TRBV5-4 and TRBJ1-2, is ETGVTQSPTHLIKTRGQQVTLRCSSQSGHNTVSWYQQALGQGPQFIFQYYREEENGRGNFPPRFSGLQFPNYSSELNVNALELDDSALYLCASSPQLEGVNYGYTFGSGTRLTVV.

This chain connects TRBV5-1 to TRBJ2-2, with D uncertain. The CDR3 runs to 16 residues. V was shortened by 4 bases and J by 1 base, with 14 bases between the two germline ends. The germline V gene has CDR1 SGHRS and CDR2 YFSETQ. The CDR3: CASSEKPQRNTGELFF. The DNA of the CDR3 is TGCGCCAGCAGCGAAAAACCTCAAAGGAACACCGGGGAGCTGTTTTTT.

In its sample, this clone was seen once. V gene TRBV5-1 combines with J gene TRBJ2-4; D ambiguous. V lost 5 bases, J lost 0 bases, and 9 bases lay in between. From germline, CDR1 is SGHRS and CDR2 YFSETQ. This CDR3 has 14 amino acids. The CDR3 loop reads CASSENLAKNIQYF. The CDR3 region has the DNA TGCGCCAGCAGTGAGAACTTAGCCAAAAACATTCAGTACTTC.

The genes are TRBV5-4 and TRBJ2-7; D ambiguous. V lost 0 bases to trimming and J lost 5 bases, with 6 bases between them. Per the germline V gene, CDR1 is SGHNT and CDR2 is YYREEE (reference sequence). This CDR3 region has 12 residues. The CDR3 reads CASSLDLNEQYV. The CDR3 DNA is TGTGCCAGCAGCTTGGATTTGAACGAGCAGTACGTC.